In this sample, the clone carrying this TCR beta chain turned up a few times. Its antigen is as yet unknown. This specimen belongs to a study of T-cell reconstitution after alpha-beta-depleted transplantation in children. Using unique molecular identifiers, the investigators prepared the TCRbeta library. MiXCR, applied by TCRdb to the PCR reads, yields one record per CDR3 protein. Of about 980,000 distinct CDR3 sequences detected, 25% to 30% appear once; the ten largest clones hold roughly 28%. Study results and caveats: Several patients had high TCRbeta diversity at day 60; it came from surviving recipient T cells and thymic progenitors. The study reportedly traced alpha-beta T cells about two months after transplant to several hundred expanded graft clones. T-cell counts and diversity at one year post-transplant came mainly from newly produced T cells.

This CDR3 region has 18 residues. V lost 2 bases and J 1 base, leaving 21 bases between the germline ends. Germline V lookup: CDR1 SGHAT, CDR2 FQNNGV. The sequenced sample was PBMCs, mostly from graft donor cells, obtained 360 days after TCRalphabeta/CD19-depleted stem cell transplant. The rearrangement joins TRBV11-2 to TRBJ2-7, with no clear D. This clonotype was sampled from a boy under three years old who had a stem cell transplant for SCID, so the T cells may come from the graft donor. DNA for the CDR3: TGTGCCAGCAGCTTAAACCTTGTAGTGGGCCCCTCATCCTACGAGCAGTACTTC. It translates to CASSLNLVVGPSSYEQYF.